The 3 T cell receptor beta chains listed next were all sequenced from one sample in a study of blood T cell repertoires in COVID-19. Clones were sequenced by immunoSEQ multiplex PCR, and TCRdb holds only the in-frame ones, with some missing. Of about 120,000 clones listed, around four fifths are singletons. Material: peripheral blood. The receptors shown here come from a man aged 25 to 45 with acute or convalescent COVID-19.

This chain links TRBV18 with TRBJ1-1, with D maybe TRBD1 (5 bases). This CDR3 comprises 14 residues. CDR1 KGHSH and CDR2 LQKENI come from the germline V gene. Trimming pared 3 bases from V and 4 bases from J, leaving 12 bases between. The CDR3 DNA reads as TGTGCCAGCTCACCGATAGAAGGGGTCACTGAAGCTTTCTTT. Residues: CASSPIEGVTEAFF. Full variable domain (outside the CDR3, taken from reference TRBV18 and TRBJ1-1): NAGVMQNPRHLVRRRGQEARLRCSPMKGHSHVYWYRQLPEEGLKFMVYLQKENIIDESGMPKERFSAEFPKEGPSILRIQQVVRGDSAAYFCASSPIEGVTEAFFGQGTRLTVV.

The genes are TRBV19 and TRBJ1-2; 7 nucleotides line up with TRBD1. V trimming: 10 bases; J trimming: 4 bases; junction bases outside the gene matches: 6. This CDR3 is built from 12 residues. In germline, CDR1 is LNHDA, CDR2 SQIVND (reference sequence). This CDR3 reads CATSYRGYGYTF. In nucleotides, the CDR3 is TGTGCCACCTCTTACAGGGGCTATGGCTACACCTTC.

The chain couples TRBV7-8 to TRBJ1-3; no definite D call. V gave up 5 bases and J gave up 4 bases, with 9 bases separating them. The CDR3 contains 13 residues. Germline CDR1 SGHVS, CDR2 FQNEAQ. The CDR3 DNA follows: TGTGCCAGCAGCCGCAACCAGGGAAACACCATATATTTT. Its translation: CASSRNQGNTIYF.